This entry lists 32 T cell receptor beta chains sequenced from one sample in a study of blood T cells in healthy people across ages. Primers used in a second PCR of about 6 to 11 cycles were a sample-barcoded 5' primer and a J-beta primer mix. MiXCR was run by TCRdb on the 5' RACE reads, yielding one entry per CDR3 protein. The sample holds 2 million or so distinct CDR3 sequences, 40% to 55% seen once. The specimen was blood. Every receptor here comes from a woman between 40 and 55 years old in good health.

A remark on this clonotype: One end of the junction is discordant with germline, which a read error may explain. The V and J genes are TRBV6-2 or TRBV6-3 and TRBJ2-7, with D possibly TRBD1 on 5 matching bases. Germline V gene lookup returns CDR1 MNHEY and CDR2 SVGEGT. The CDR3 contains 12 residues. The CDR3 is CASTLRGDERYF. CDR3 nucleotide sequence: TGTGCCAGCACCTTAAGGGGCGACGAGCGGTACTTC.

This clonotype was seen only a few times. The chain employs TRBV12-3 or TRBV12-4 and TRBJ2-1, with unresolved D. The CDR3 has 15 amino acids. The V gene lost 2 bases and the J gene lost 4 bases, with 12 bases spanning the gap. The CDR3 DNA follows: TGTGCCAGCAGTTTATCCAGCGCCCTGTACAATGAGCAGTTCTTC. It specifies CASSLSSALYNEQFF.

For the CDR3, the DNA is TGCAGTGCTCGGAGCCCCAAGGGTACGCAGTATTTT. It yields the protein CSARSPKGTQYF. This chain connects TRBV20-1 to TRBJ2-3; D gene uncertain. Trimming removed 5 bases at V and 8 bases at J, with 14 bases between. This CDR3 spans 12 amino acids. In germline, CDR1 is DFQATT, CDR2 SNEGSKA (reference sequence).

This clonotype was counted between two and nine times. This rearrangement joins TRBV25-1 to TRBJ2-3; 7 bases fit TRBD1. The germline gives CDR1 MGHDK, CDR2 SYGVNS. This CDR3 comprises 15 residues. V gave up 3 bases and J gave up 4 bases; unmatched junction bases: 7. CDR3 sequence: CASSDPGTVSDTQYF. Written as DNA, the CDR3 is TGTGCCAGCAGTGATCCCGGGACAGTTTCAGATACGCAGTATTTT.

This clonotype was observed a few times. V usage is TRBV12-5 and J usage is TRBJ2-1, with 7 bases matching TRBD1. The CDR3 covers 15 residues. V was clipped by 5 bases and J by 5 bases; unmatched bases: 9. Germline V lookup: CDR1 LGHNT, CDR2 FRNRAP. The CDR3: CASGPDRVSDNEQFF. CDR3 nucleotides: TGTGCTAGTGGTCCCGACAGGGTTTCGGACAATGAGCAGTTCTTC.

This clonotype has a count of ten or more. This sequence joins TRBV18 and TRBJ2-6; no firm D call. Germline CDR1 KGHSH, CDR2 LQKENI. The CDR3 consists of 14 residues. V lost 8 bases to trimming and J lost 0 bases, with 8 bases between them. CDR3 nucleotides: TGTGCCAGCAGCCCGGCCTCTGGGGCCAACGTCCTGACTTTC. Translating it yields CASSPASGANVLTF.

The V call is TRBV5-5, the J call TRBJ2-7; TRBD2 matches 9 bases. The CDR3 loop spans 19 amino acids. Looked up from germline, CDR1 is SGHKS and CDR2 is YYEKEE (reference sequence). J was trimmed by 1 base and V by 6 bases; bases with no gene match: 20. Written as DNA, the CDR3 is TGTGCCAGCACCACCGGATTACCGCTAGCGGGGAGAATTTCCTACGAGCAGTACTTC. Its translation: CASTTGLPLAGRISYEQYF.

J is TRBJ1-6 and V is TRBV5-5, with 8 bases identical to TRBD1. CDR3 length: 17 amino acids. V shed 0 bases and J 9 bases; nucleotides not matched to a gene: 11. Germline CDR1 reads SGHKS; CDR2 reads YYEKEE (reference sequence). The CDR3 DNA reads as TGTGCCAGCAGCTTGGAAACCCGACAGGGGTCAGGTTCACCCCTCCACTTT. Its protein product is CASSLETRQGSGSPLHF.

This chain joins TRBV6-2 or TRBV6-3 and TRBJ2-1; D possibly matches TRBD1 or TRBD2 (5 bases each). Germline V CDR1 and CDR2: MNHEY, SVGEGT. The V gene lost 5 bases and the J gene lost 10 bases, with 18 bases spanning the gap. The CDR3 sequence is 14 residues long. The CDR3 reads CASSLQTGPLEQFF. In DNA, the CDR3 is TGTGCCAGCAGTCTACAAACGGGGCCTTTAGAGCAGTTCTTC.

This chain uses TRBV28 with TRBJ2-7; perhaps D is TRBD1 or TRBD2 (6 bases each). CDR3 size: 15 residues. Germline V lookup: CDR1 MDHEN, CDR2 SYDVKM. Trimming took 7 bases from V and 6 from J, leaving 22 bases between them. Here the CDR3 DNA reads TGTGCCAGCACCCCCCGGGAGCAGGGGTGGAGCGAGCAGTACTTC. This sequence encodes CASTPREQGWSEQYF.

J is TRBJ2-1 and V is TRBV7-2, with 14 bases lining up with TRBD2. Germline CDR1 reads SGHTA; CDR2 reads FQGNSA. This CDR3 comprises 16 residues. Germline trimming cut 3 bases from V and 8 bases from J; bases unmatched to any gene: 6. The CDR3 loop is CASSFKTSGGAYEQFF. The CDR3 DNA reads TGTGCCAGCAGCTTTAAGACTAGCGGGGGGGCTTATGAGCAGTTCTTC. The whole variable domain, remainder taken from reference TRBV7-2 and TRBJ2-1, is GAGVSQSPSNKVTEKGKDVELRCDPISGHTALYWYRQSLGQGLEFLIYFQGNSAPDKSGLPSDRFSAERTGGSVSTLTIQRTQQEDSAVYLCASSFKTSGGAYEQFFGPGTRLTVL.

The chain uses TRBV20-1 and TRBJ2-3; D is possibly TRBD2 (6 bases). Germline V CDR1 and CDR2: DFQATT, SNEGSKA (reference sequence). The CDR3 has 14 residues. The V end lost 3 bases, the J end lost 2 bases, and 12 bases lay between the germline ends. CDR3 sequence: CSASGGATTDTQYF. The CDR3, as DNA: TGCAGTGCTAGTGGCGGGGCGACCACAGATACGCAGTATTTT.

The V and J genes are TRBV13 and TRBJ2-7, with TRBD1 matching 7 bases. Per the germline V gene, CDR1 is PRHDT and CDR2 is FYEKMQ (reference sequence). V dropped 2 bases and J dropped 2; count of bases not matched to a gene: 9. The CDR3 runs to 16 residues. Here the CDR3 reads CASSLLGGSLPYEQYF. CDR3 coding DNA: TGTGCCAGCAGCTTACTAGGGGGCAGTTTGCCCTACGAGCAGTACTTC.

This clonotype showed up just a few times. A read error may produce the germline difference seen at one junction end. This rearrangement joins TRBV7-7 to TRBJ2-3; D may be TRBD1 or TRBD2 (5 bases each). This CDR3 contains 13 residues. Per the germline V gene, CDR1 is SSHAT and CDR2 is FNYEAQ (reference sequence). The CDR3 coding sequence is TGTGCTAGCACTGATCAGGGACCAGATACGCAGTATTTT. It is translated as CASTDQGPDTQYF.

In its sample, this clonotype was seen a few times. The CDR3 nucleotides read TGCAGTGCTAGCTCCTGGGGGAAGGGGCTAACCTACGAGCAGTACTTC. It is translated as CSASSWGKGLTYEQYF. The chain uses TRBV20-1 and TRBJ2-7, with D perhaps given as TRBD1 or TRBD2 (5 bases each). The CDR3 sequence is 16 residues long. The germline CDR1 and CDR2 sequences are DFQATT and SNEGSKA (reference sequence). Trimming stripped 3 bases from V and 2 bases from J, with 20 bases between.

This clonotype has a handful of counts. CDR3: CASSLRQRGETQYF. CDR3 nucleotides: TGTGCCAGCAGCTTAAGGCAGCGAGGGGAGACCCAGTACTTC. The chain couples TRBV7-2 to TRBJ2-5, with D perhaps TRBD2 (5 bases). This CDR3 comprises 14 residues. V dropped 2 bases and J dropped 5 bases, with 12 bases sitting between them. CDR1 SGHTA and CDR2 FQGNSA come from the germline V gene. Combining the CDR3 with reference TRBV7-2 and TRBJ2-5 gives the whole variable domain GAGVSQSPSNKVTEKGKDVELRCDPISGHTALYWYRQSLGQGLEFLIYFQGNSAPDKSGLPSDRFSAERTGGSVSTLTIQRTQQEDSAVYLCASSLRQRGETQYFGPGTRLLVL.

The V and J genes are TRBV24-1 and TRBJ2-5; no clear D gene. The length of the CDR3 is 15 residues. CDR1 is KGHDR, CDR2 SFDVKD, per germline. Trimming took 4 bases from V and 3 from J, leaving 14 bases between them. This CDR3 is CATSEAEYYKETQYF. The DNA for the CDR3 is TGTGCCACCAGTGAGGCAGAGTACTACAAAGAGACCCAGTACTTC.

In regard to this clonotype: One end of the junction varies from germline; a read error may be responsible. V gene TRBV20-1 combines with J gene TRBJ1-2; D is unclear. CDR1 DFQATT and CDR2 SNEGSKA come from the germline V gene (reference sequence). The CDR3 extends over 11 amino acids. This CDR3 reads CSAEGGYDYTF. The CDR3 nucleotides read TGCAGTGCCGAGGGCGGGTATGACTACACCTTC.

The chain employs TRBV7-2 and TRBJ2-1; D gene unclear. Germline-derived CDR1 and CDR2 are SGHTA and FQGNSA. The CDR3 totals 16 residues. The ends were cut back, 3 bases at V and 0 bases at J, with 12 bases in the middle. In DNA, the CDR3 is TGTGCCAGCAGCTTGGACCGCCAAAGCTCCTACAATGAGCAGTTCTTC. It translates to CASSLDRQSSYNEQFF. Looking up the rest from reference TRBV7-2 and TRBJ2-1 gives the full variable domain: GAGVSQSPSNKVTEKGKDVELRCDPISGHTALYWYRQSLGQGLEFLIYFQGNSAPDKSGLPSDRFSAERTGGSVSTLTIQRTQQEDSAVYLCASSLDRQSSYNEQFFGPGTRLTVL.

In its sample, this clonotype was seen once. This rearrangement joins TRBV20-1 to TRBJ2-3; possibly TRBD1 for D (7 bases). The CDR3 consists of 16 residues. Germline assignment: CDR1 DFQATT and CDR2 SNEGSKA (reference sequence). The V and J ends lost 5 bases and 0 bases respectively, with 18 bases between them. The CDR3: CSAWSGGHTSTDTQYF. The CDR3 DNA follows: TGCAGTGCTTGGTCAGGGGGGCACACTAGCACAGATACGCAGTATTTT.

This clonotype showed up just a few times. J is TRBJ2-3 and V is TRBV20-1, with 7 bases fitting TRBD2. The CDR3 runs 16 residues. Germline loops: CDR1 DFQATT, CDR2 SNEGSKA (reference sequence). V gave up 6 bases and J gave up 2 bases; unmatched junction bases: 14. CDR3 loop: CSATVMSGAATDTQYF. DNA of the CDR3: TGCAGTGCCACCGTTATGAGCGGGGCTGCCACAGATACGCAGTATTTT.

V gene TRBV20-1 combines with J gene TRBJ2-3, with 7 bases identical to TRBD2. The CDR3 has 16 amino acids. V gave up 3 bases and J gave up 7 bases; unmatched junction bases: 16. CDR1 is DFQATT and CDR2 is SNEGSKA in the germline V gene (reference sequence). DNA for the CDR3: TGCAGTGCTAGGGATTTGGGCGGGGGAGTTAGTTATACGCAGTATTTT. Translated: CSARDLGGGVSYTQYF.

This clonotype came up a few times. The J gene is TRBJ1-5, the V gene TRBV24-1, with D unresolved. The CDR3 length is 14 residues. In germline, CDR1 is KGHDR, CDR2 SFDVKD. Trimming left V 1 base short and J 3 bases short, with 6 bases between. CDR3 region: CATSDLTSNQPQHF. The CDR3 bases are TGTGCCACCAGTGATTTAACATCCAATCAGCCCCAGCATTTT.

Turning to this clonotype: Relative to the germline gene, one junction end is altered; a read error may explain this. The chain combines TRBV12-3 or TRBV12-4 with TRBJ1-2; tentatively, D is TRBD1 (6 bases). This CDR3 contains 15 residues. Written as DNA, the CDR3 is TGTGCCAGCAGTTTATTGGGGGCGACGGGGAATGGCTACATCTTC. Residues: CASSLLGATGNGYIF.

This chain connects TRBV7-6 to TRBJ2-3, with unresolved D. With 2 bases removed from V and 1 base from J, the gap between germline ends came to 13 bases. Germline values: CDR1 SGHVS, CDR2 FNYEAQ. The CDR3 covers 16 residues. CDR3 nucleotide sequence: TGTGCCAGCAGCTTAAGGGCGGCCACTCGCACAGATACGCAGTATTTT. This sequence encodes CASSLRAATRTDTQYF.

This clonotype occurred once. The junction shows a germline mismatch at one end, possibly a read error. The chain recombines TRBV7-8 with TRBJ2-1, with unresolved D. Germline V gives CDR1 SGHVS, CDR2 FQNEAQ. The CDR3 is 12 amino acids. CDR3 residues: CAGSFVRAEQFF. CDR3 in DNA: TGTGCCGGCAGCTTTGTACGGGCTGAGCAGTTCTTC. The full variable domain, rest sourced from reference TRBV7-8 and TRBJ2-1, is GAGVSQSPRYKVAKRGQDVALRCDPISGHVSLFWYQQALGQGPEFLTYFQNEAQLDKSGLPSDRFFAERPEGSVSTLKIQRTQQEDSAVYLCAGSFVRAEQFFGPGTRLTVL.

The rearrangement joins TRBV4-3 to TRBJ1-4; the D gene is possibly TRBD1 (5 bases). Trimming removed 3 bases at V and 0 bases at J, with 8 bases between. In germline, CDR1 is LGHNA, CDR2 YSLEER. This CDR3 is built from 15 residues. CDR3 nucleotide sequence: TGCGCCAGCAGCCATGGGGGGGCAACTAATGAAAAACTGTTTTTT. It translates to CASSHGGATNEKLFF.

The rearrangement links TRBV7-2 to TRBJ2-5, with D possibly being TRBD2 (5 bases). V lost 1 base and J 0 bases, leaving 12 bases between the germline ends. In germline, CDR1 is SGHTA, CDR2 FQGNSA. This CDR3 is 16 amino acids long. The CDR3 nucleotides read TGTGCCAGCAGCTTAGAGTCGGGAAGGAACCAAGAGACCCAGTACTTC. The encoded protein is CASSLESGRNQETQYF.

The chain is built from TRBV6-4 and TRBJ2-3; D uncertain. The CDR3 extends over 13 amino acids. Germline assignment: CDR1 MRHNA and CDR2 SNTAGT. V shed 6 bases and J shed 4 bases, with 11 bases lying between them. CDR3: CASRASGSDTQYF. The DNA of the CDR3 is TGTGCCAGCAGAGCCTCTGGGTCAGATACGCAGTATTTT.

V usage is TRBV10-3 and J usage is TRBJ2-3, with 11 bases identical to TRBD2. With 8 bases clipped from V and 8 bases from J, the junction kept 6 bases outside the gene matches. This CDR3 comprises 13 residues. Germline-derived CDR1 and CDR2 are ENHRY and SYGVKD. CDR3 amino acids: CAIYSGGGPTQYF. The CDR3 region has the DNA TGTGCCATCTATAGCGGGGGGGGTCCTACGCAGTATTTT.

Comments on this clonotype: A read error is possible here, since a much larger clone lies one base away. This chain links TRBV11-2 with TRBJ2-7; no clear D. Trimming removed 1 base from V and 5 bases from J, with 6 bases in between. CDR3 length equals 12 residues. Germline values: CDR1 SGHAT, CDR2 FQNNGV. CDR3 amino acids: CASSLVFDEQYF. The CDR3 DNA sequence: TGTGCCAGCAGCTTAGTTTTCGACGAGCAGTACTTC.

The V call is TRBV5-1, the J call TRBJ1-2, with 7 bases aligning to TRBD1. The CDR3 runs 16 residues. V shed 4 bases, J shed 2 bases, and the junction held 11 bases outside the gene matches. Germline V gene lookup returns CDR1 SGHRS and CDR2 YFSETQ. The CDR3 loop is CASSPDRNLMNYGYTF. DNA of the CDR3: TGCGCCAGCAGCCCGGACAGGAACCTCATGAACTATGGCTACACCTTC.